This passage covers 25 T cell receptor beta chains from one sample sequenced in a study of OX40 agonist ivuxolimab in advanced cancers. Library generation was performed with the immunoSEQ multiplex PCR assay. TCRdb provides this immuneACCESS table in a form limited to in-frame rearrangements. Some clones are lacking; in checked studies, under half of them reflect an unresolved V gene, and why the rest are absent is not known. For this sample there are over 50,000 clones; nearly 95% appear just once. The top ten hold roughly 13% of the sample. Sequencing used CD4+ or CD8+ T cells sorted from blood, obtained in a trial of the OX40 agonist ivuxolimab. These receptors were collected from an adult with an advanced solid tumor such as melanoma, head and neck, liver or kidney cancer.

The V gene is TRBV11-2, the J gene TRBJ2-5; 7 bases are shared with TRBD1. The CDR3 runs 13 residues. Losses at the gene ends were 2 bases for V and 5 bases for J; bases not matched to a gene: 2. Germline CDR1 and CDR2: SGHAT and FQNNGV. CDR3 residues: CASSLRGPETQYF. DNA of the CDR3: TGTGCCAGCAGCTTAAGGGGGCCGGAGACCCAGTACTTC.

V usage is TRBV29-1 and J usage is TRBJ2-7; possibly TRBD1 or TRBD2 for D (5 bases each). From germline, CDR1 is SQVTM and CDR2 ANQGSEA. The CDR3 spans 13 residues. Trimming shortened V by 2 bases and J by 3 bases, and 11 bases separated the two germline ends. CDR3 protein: CSVESGDRYEQYF. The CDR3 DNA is TGCAGCGTTGAATCCGGGGACCGCTACGAGCAGTACTTC.

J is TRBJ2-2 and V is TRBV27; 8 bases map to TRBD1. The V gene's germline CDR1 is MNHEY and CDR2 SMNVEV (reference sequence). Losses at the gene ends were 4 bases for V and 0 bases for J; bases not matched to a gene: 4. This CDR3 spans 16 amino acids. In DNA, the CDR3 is TGTGCCAGCAGTTGGTTGGACAGGGCGAACACCGGGGAGCTGTTTTTT. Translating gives CASSWLDRANTGELFF.

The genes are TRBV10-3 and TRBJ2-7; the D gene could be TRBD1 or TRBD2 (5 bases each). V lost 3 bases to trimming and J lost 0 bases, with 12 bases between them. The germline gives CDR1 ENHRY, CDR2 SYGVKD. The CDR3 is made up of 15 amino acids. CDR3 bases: TGTGCCATCAGTGACCGGGGCCTAAGCTCCTACGAGCAGTACTTC. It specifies CAISDRGLSSYEQYF.

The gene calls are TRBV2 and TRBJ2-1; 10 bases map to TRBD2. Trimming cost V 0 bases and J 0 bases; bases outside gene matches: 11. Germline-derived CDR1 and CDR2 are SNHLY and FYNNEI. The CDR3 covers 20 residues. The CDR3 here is CASSEALFLAGASSYNEQFF. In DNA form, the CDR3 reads TGTGCCAGCAGTGAAGCGCTTTTCCTAGCGGGGGCCAGCTCCTACAATGAGCAGTTCTTC.

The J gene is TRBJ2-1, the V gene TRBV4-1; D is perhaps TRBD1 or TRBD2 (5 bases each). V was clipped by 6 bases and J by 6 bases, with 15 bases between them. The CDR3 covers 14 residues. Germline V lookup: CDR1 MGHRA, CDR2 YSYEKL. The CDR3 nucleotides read TGCGCCAGCAGACTAGTTGGGACGGGCAATGAGCAGTTCTTC. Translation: CASRLVGTGNEQFF.

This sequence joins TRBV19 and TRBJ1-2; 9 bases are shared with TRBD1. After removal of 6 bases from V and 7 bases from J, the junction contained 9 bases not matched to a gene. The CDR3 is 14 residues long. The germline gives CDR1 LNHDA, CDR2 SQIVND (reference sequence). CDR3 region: CASSIGTGLAGYTF. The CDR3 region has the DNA TGTGCCAGTAGCATCGGGACAGGGTTGGCTGGCTACACCTTC.

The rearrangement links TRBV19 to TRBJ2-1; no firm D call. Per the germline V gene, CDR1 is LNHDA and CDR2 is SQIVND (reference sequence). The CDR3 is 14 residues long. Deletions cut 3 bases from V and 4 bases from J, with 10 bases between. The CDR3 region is CASSMVAGYNEQFF. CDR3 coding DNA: TGTGCCAGTAGTATGGTGGCAGGTTACAATGAGCAGTTCTTC.

The CDR3 protein is CASSPRQDSYEQYF. CDR3 DNA sequence: TGTGCCAGTAGTCCCCGACAGGATAGCTACGAGCAGTACTTC. The chain is built from TRBV19 and TRBJ2-7, with D perhaps TRBD1 (6 bases). The CDR3 is made up of 14 amino acids. The V gene lost 5 bases and the J gene lost 3 bases, with 14 bases spanning the gap. Germline V gene sequence: CDR1 LNHDA, CDR2 SQIVND (reference sequence).

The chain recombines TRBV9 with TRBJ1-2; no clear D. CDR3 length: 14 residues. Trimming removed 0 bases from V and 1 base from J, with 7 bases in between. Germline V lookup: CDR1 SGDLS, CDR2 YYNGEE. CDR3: CASSVDGGNYGYTF. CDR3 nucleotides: TGTGCCAGCAGCGTAGACGGAGGTAACTATGGCTACACCTTC.

CDR3 in amino acids: CASSRRPSTDTQYF. The CDR3 DNA follows: TGCGCCAGCAGTAGAAGGCCTAGCACAGATACGCAGTATTTT. This chain joins TRBV10-2 and TRBJ2-3; D gene ambiguous. Germline-derived CDR1 and CDR2 are WSHSY and SAAADI. The CDR3 has 14 amino acids. Trimming shortened V by 5 bases and J by 0 bases, and 9 bases separated the two germline ends.

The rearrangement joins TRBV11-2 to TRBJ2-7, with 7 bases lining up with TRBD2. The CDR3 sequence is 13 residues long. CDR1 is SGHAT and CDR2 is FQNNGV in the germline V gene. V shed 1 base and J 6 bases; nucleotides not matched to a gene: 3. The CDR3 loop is CASSLGGGVEQYF. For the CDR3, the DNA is TGTGCCAGCAGCTTAGGGGGAGGGGTCGAGCAGTACTTC.

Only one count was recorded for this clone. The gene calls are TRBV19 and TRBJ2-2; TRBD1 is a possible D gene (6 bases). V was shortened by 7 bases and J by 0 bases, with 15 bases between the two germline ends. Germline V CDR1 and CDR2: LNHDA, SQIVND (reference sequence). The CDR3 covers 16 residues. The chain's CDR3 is CASTPLGTTNTGELFF. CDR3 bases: TGTGCCAGTACCCCCCTCGGGACAACGAACACCGGGGAGCTGTTTTTT.

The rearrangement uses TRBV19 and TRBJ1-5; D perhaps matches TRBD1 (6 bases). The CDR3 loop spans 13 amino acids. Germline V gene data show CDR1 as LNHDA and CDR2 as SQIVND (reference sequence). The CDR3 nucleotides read TGTTCCGCTGGGGGCTGGAGCAATCAGCCCCAGCATTTT. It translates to CSAGGWSNQPQHF.

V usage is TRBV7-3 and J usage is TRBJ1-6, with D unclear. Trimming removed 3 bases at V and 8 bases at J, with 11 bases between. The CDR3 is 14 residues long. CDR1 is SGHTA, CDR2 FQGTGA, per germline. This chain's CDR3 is CASSFGSGDSPLHF. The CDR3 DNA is TGTGCCAGCAGCTTTGGCTCCGGAGATTCACCCCTCCACTTT.

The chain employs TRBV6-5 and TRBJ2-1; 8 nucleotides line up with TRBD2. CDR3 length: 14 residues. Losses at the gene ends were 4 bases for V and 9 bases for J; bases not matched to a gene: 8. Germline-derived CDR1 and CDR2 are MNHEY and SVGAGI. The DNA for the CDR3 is TGTGCCAGCAGTTCCGGGACTAGTATTAGTGAGCAGTTCTTC. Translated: CASSSGTSISEQFF.

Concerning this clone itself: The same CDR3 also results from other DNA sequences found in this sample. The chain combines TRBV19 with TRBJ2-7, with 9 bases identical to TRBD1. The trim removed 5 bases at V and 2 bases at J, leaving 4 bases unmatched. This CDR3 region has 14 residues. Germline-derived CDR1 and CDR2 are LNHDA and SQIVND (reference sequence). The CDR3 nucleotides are TGTGCCAGTAGTCCCGGACAGGGGCCCTACGAGCAGTACTTC. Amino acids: CASSPGQGPYEQYF.

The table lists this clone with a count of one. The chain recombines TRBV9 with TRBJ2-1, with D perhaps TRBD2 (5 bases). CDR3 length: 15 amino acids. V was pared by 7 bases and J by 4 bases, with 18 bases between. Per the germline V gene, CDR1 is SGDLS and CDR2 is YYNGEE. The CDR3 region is CASGVQAENYNEQFF. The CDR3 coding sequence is TGTGCCAGCGGGGTCCAAGCGGAGAATTACAATGAGCAGTTCTTC. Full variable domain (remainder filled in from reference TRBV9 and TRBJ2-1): DSGVTQTPKHLITATGQRVTLRCSPRSGDLSVYWYQQSLDQGLQFLIQYYNGEERAKGNILERFSAQQFPDLHSELNLSSLELGDSALYFCASGVQAENYNEQFFGPGTRLTVL.

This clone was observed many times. The CDR3 reads CASSEYGQETQYF. The CDR3 coding sequence is TGTGCCAGCAGTGAATATGGTCAAGAGACCCAGTACTTC. The rearrangement links TRBV25-1 to TRBJ2-5; D is unclear. CDR3 length equals 13 residues. CDR1 is MGHDK and CDR2 is SYGVNS in the germline V gene. V was clipped by 0 bases and J by 2 bases, with 4 bases between them.

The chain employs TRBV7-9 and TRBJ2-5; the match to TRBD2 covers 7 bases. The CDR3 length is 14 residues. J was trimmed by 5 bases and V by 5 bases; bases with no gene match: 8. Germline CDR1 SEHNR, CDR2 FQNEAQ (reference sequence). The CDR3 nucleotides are TGTGCCAGCAGCCGGACAATGGGGGGGGAGACCCAGTACTTC. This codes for CASSRTMGGETQYF.

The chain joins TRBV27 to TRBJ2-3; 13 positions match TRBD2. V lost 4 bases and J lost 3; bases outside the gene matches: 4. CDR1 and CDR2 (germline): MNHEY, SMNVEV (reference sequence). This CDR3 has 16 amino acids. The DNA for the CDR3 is TGTGCCAGCAGTTCCCCGACTAGCGGGGGGACAGATACGCAGTATTTT. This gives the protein CASSSPTSGGTDTQYF.

As DNA, the CDR3 is TGTGCCAGCAGCTCCCCTAGCGGGGGGCATGTAGATACGCAGTATTTT. Amino acid sequence: CASSSPSGGHVDTQYF. The J gene is TRBJ2-3, the V gene TRBV7-6; 11 bases agree with TRBD2. Per germline, CDR1 SGHVS and CDR2 FNYEAQ. The length of the CDR3 is 16 residues. Losses at the gene ends were 4 bases for V and 5 bases for J; bases not matched to a gene: 8.

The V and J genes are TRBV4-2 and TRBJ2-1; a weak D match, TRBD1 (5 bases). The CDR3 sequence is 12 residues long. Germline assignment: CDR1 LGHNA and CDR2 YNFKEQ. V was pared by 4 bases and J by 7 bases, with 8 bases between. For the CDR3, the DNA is TGTGCCAGCAGCCCTAACAGGAATGAGCAGTTCTTC. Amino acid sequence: CASSPNRNEQFF.

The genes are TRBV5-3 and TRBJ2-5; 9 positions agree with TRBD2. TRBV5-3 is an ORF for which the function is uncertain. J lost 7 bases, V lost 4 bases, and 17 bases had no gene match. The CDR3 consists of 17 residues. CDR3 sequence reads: CARSPTRERGASTTQYF. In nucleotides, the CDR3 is TGTGCCAGAAGCCCCACCCGGGAGCGGGGGGCCTCAACGACCCAGTACTTC.

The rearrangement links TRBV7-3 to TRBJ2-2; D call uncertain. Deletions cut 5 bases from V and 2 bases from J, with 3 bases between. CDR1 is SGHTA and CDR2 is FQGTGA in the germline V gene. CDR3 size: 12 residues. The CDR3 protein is CASSDNTGELFF. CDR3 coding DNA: TGTGCCAGCAGCGATAACACCGGGGAGCTGTTTTTT.